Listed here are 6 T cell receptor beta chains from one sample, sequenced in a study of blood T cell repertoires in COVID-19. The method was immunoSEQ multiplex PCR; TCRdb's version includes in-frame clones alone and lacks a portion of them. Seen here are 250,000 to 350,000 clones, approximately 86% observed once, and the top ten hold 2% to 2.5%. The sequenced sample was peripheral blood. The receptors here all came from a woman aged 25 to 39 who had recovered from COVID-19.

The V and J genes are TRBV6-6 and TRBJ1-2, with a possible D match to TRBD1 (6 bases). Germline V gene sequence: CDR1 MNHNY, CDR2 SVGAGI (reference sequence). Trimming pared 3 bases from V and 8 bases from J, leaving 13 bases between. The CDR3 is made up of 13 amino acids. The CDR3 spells CASSYGGAPGYTF. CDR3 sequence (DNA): TGTGCCAGCAGTTATGGGGGGGCGCCGGGCTACACCTTC.

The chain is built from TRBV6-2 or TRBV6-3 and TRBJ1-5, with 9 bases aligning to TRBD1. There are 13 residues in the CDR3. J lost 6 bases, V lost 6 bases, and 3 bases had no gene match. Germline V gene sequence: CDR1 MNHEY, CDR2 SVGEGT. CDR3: CASSTGGGQPQHF. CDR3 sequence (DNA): TGTGCCAGCAGCACAGGGGGCGGTCAGCCCCAGCATTTT.

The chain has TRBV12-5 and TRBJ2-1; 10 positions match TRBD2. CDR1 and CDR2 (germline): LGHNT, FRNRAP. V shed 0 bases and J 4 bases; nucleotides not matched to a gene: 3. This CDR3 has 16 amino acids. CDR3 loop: CASGLVLAGDYNEQFF. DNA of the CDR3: TGTGCTAGTGGTTTGGTTCTAGCGGGGGATTACAATGAGCAGTTCTTC.

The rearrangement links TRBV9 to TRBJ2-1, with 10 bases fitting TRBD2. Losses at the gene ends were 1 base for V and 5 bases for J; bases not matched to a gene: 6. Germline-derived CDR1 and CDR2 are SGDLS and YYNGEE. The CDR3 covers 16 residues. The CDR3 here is CASSVMFLAGDNEQFF. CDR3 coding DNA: TGTGCCAGCAGCGTAATGTTCCTAGCGGGAGACAATGAGCAGTTCTTC.

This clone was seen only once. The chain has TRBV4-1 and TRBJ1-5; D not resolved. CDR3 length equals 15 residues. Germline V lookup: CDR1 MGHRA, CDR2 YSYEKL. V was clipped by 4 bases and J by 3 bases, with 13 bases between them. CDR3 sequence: CASSLLMGSNQPQHF. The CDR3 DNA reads TGCGCCAGCAGCCTTTTAATGGGCTCCAATCAGCCCCAGCATTTT.

The CDR3 DNA sequence: TGTGCCAGCAGTTCTGGACTAGCGGGAGAGGTTGTGTTCTTC. Amino acids: CASSSGLAGEVVFF. The rearrangement links TRBV6-5 to TRBJ2-1; 13 bases map to TRBD2. The germline CDR1 and CDR2 sequences are MNHEY and SVGAGI. This CDR3 contains 14 residues. V gave up 4 bases and J gave up 15 bases; unmatched junction bases: 9.